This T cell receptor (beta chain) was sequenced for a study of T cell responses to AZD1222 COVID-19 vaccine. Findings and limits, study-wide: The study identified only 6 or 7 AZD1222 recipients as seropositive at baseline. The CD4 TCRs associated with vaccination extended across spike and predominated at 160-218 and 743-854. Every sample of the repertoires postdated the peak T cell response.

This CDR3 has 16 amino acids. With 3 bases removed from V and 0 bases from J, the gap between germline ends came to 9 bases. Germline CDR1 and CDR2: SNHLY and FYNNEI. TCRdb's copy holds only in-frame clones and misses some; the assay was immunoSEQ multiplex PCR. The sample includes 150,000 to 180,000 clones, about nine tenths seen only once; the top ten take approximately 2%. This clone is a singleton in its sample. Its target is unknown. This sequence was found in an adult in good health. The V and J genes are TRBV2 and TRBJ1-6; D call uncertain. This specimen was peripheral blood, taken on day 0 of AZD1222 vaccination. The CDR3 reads CASSEVETSYNSPLHF. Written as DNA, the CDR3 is TGTGCCAGCAGTGAGGTGGAGACCTCCTATAATTCACCCCTCCACTTT. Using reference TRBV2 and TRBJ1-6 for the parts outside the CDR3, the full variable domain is EPEVTQTPSHQVTQMGQEVILRCVPISNHLYFYWYRQILGQKVEFLVSFYNNEISEKSEIFDDQFSVERPDGSNFTLKIRSTKLEDSAMYFCASSEVETSYNSPLHFGNGTRLTVT.